The 23 T cell receptor beta chains below were found in one sample sequenced in a study of human T cells and chemical hapten exposure. Stated time point: patch test 3, about 24 weeks after DPC sensitization. The sample's treatment: therapeutic diphenylcyclopropenone sensitization with weekly scalp DPC. TCRdb analysed the RACE reads with MiXCR anew, one entry per CDR3 protein. The data show roughly 130,000 distinct CDR3 sequences, 10% to 12% seen once. The sequencing here drew on whole blood, taken in connection with sensitization to the hapten diphenylcyclopropenone (DPC). These receptors were collected from a woman aged 45-59 years with alopecia areata. Some clones in this sample may be carry-over from other donors' samples.

The chain joins TRBV7-9 to TRBJ1-4; TRBD1 aligns across 9 bases. This CDR3 has 13 residues. The ends lost 5 bases at V and 8 bases at J; junction bases unmatched: 3. Germline CDR1 is SEHNR and CDR2 is FQNEAQ (reference sequence). Here the CDR3 DNA reads TGTGCCAGCAGCCAAGGACAGGGGGAAAAACTGTTTTTT. Translating gives CASSQGQGEKLFF.

This clonotype has only a few counts. The chain combines TRBV28 with TRBJ2-4; no reliable D call. The CDR3 length is 15 residues. The germline V gene encodes CDR1 MDHEN and CDR2 SYDVKM. Trimming shortened V by 1 base and J by 7 bases, and 14 bases separated the two germline ends. The DNA of the CDR3 is TGTGCCAGCAGTTTATTCCGGCAGGCCGGTAACATTCAGTACTTC. Its protein product is CASSLFRQAGNIQYF.

The chain recombines TRBV20-1 with TRBJ2-2; TRBD2 agrees at 10 bases. J was trimmed by 4 bases and V by 4 bases; bases with no gene match: 9. Germline CDR1 DFQATT, CDR2 SNEGSKA (reference sequence). This CDR3 has 16 residues. CDR3 sequence: CSAIQREGQPTGELFF. DNA of the CDR3: TGCAGTGCTATCCAGCGGGAGGGCCAGCCCACCGGGGAGCTGTTTTTT.

V and J are TRBV12-3 or TRBV12-4 and TRBJ2-5, with a tentative D call TRBD2 (7 bases). V was pared by 3 bases and J by 4 bases, with 12 bases between. This CDR3 has 14 amino acids. The CDR3 sequence is CASSLAGAGETQYF. DNA of the CDR3: TGTGCCAGCAGTTTGGCGGGGGCGGGAGAGACCCAGTACTTC.

The J gene is TRBJ2-3, the V gene TRBV7-3, with D unresolved. V lost 2 bases to trimming and J lost 3 bases, with 6 bases between them. Germline V gene lookup returns CDR1 SGHTA and CDR2 FQGTGA. The length of the CDR3 is 13 residues. The CDR3 DNA reads TGTGCCAGCAGCTTATCGGCGACAGATACGCAGTATTTT. Translation: CASSLSATDTQYF.

V and J are TRBV29-1 and TRBJ2-3; 14 bases fit TRBD2. The V gene's germline CDR1 is SQVTM and CDR2 ANQGSEA. The V segment lost 3 bases and the J segment 1 base; nucleotides outside the gene matches: 6. The CDR3 is 17 amino acids. The CDR3 nucleotides are TGCAGCGTTGACGGGACTAGCGGGAGTACGGGCACAGATACGCAGTATTTT. Protein: CSVDGTSGSTGTDTQYF.

There are a few counts of this clonotype. This chain uses TRBV24-1 with TRBJ1-5; possible D gene TRBD1, 5 bases. V lost 7 bases to trimming and J lost 0 bases, with 9 bases between them. The length of the CDR3 is 14 residues. Germline V gene sequence: CDR1 KGHDR, CDR2 SFDVKD. The CDR3 DNA follows: TGTGCCACCAGCAAAGGGGCTAGCAATCAGCCCCAGCATTTT. Protein product: CATSKGASNQPQHF.

This clonotype occurred a few times. The chain recombines TRBV12-3 or TRBV12-4 with TRBJ2-1; D may be TRBD2 (5 bases). Trimming took 8 bases from V and 0 from J, leaving 8 bases between them. This CDR3 has 13 residues. The CDR3 spells CASRESSYNEQFF. CDR3 DNA: TGTGCCAGCCGGGAAAGCTCCTACAATGAGCAGTTCTTC.

This clonotype was recorded many times. J is TRBJ1-1 and V is TRBV27, with D maybe TRBD1 (5 bases). Germline V gene lookup returns CDR1 MNHEY and CDR2 SMNVEV (reference sequence). Trimming took off 10 bases at V and 4 bases at J, with 19 bases between the two ends. The CDR3 has 14 residues. CDR3 DNA: TGTGCCACCTCGGGTCAGGGCGGGGGCACTGAAGCTTTCTTT. This translates into CATSGQGGGTEAFF.

This clonotype was counted many times. This sequence joins TRBV18 and TRBJ2-1; TRBD2 matches at 7 bases. V dropped 6 bases and J dropped 7; count of bases not matched to a gene: 12. This CDR3 comprises 15 residues. Germline CDR1 reads KGHSH; CDR2 reads LQKENI. The CDR3 coding sequence is TGTGCCAGCTCGGAGGCGGGAGACGCGATGAATGAGCAGTTCTTC. This translates into CASSEAGDAMNEQFF. Full variable domain (outside the CDR3, taken from reference TRBV18 and TRBJ2-1): NAGVMQNPRHLVRRRGQEARLRCSPMKGHSHVYWYRQLPEEGLKFMVYLQKENIIDESGMPKERFSAEFPKEGPSILRIQQVVRGDSAAYFCASSEAGDAMNEQFFGPGTRLTVL.

This clonotype has only a few counts. This chain connects TRBV3-1 to TRBJ2-7; TRBD1 matches 9 bases. V was pared by 3 bases and J by 5 bases, with 8 bases of the junction left unmatched. This CDR3 is built from 15 residues. Per germline, CDR1 LGHDT and CDR2 YNNKEL (reference sequence). CDR3 residues: CASSQPGQGLNEQYF. For the CDR3, the DNA is TGTGCCAGCAGCCAGCCGGGACAGGGATTGAACGAGCAGTACTTC.

This clonotype was seen more than once but under ten times. The chain links TRBV28 to TRBJ2-1, with D possibly matching TRBD2 (6 bases). CDR1 is MDHEN, CDR2 SYDVKM, per germline. V gave up 5 bases and J gave up 6 bases, with 20 bases separating them. This CDR3 has 16 residues. This CDR3 reads CASSPLSWGVSNEQFF. The CDR3 DNA reads as TGTGCCAGCAGTCCCCTCTCGTGGGGGGTGAGCAATGAGCAGTTCTTC. Supplemented by reference TRBV28 and TRBJ2-1, the full variable domain reads DVKVTQSSRYLVKRTGEKVFLECVQDMDHENMFWYRQDPGLGLRLIYFSYDVKMKEKGDIPEGYSVSREKKERFSLILESASTNQTSMYLCASSPLSWGVSNEQFFGPGTRLTVL.

The J gene is TRBJ2-2, the V gene TRBV30; D not certain. With 1 base removed from V and 7 bases from J, the gap between germline ends came to 4 bases. Germline V CDR1 and CDR2: GTSNPN, SVGIG (reference sequence). There are 11 residues in the CDR3. The CDR3 protein is CAWSDSGELFF. DNA for the CDR3: TGTGCCTGGAGTGATAGCGGGGAGCTGTTTTTT. The whole variable domain, filled in from reference TRBV30 and TRBJ2-2, reads SQTIHQWPATLVQPVGSPLSLECTVEGTSNPNLYWYRQAAGRGLQLLFYSVGIGQISSEVPQNLSASRPQDRQFILSSKKLLLSDSGFYLCAWSDSGELFFGEGSRLTVL.

This chain connects TRBV2 to TRBJ1-1; no clear D gene. Trimming took 6 bases from V and 4 from J, leaving 12 bases between them. The CDR3 runs to 13 residues. CDR1 SNHLY and CDR2 FYNNEI come from the germline V gene. Here the CDR3 DNA reads TGTGCCAGCAGCGCCAGGACCCGCACTGAAGCTTTCTTT. It specifies CASSARTRTEAFF.

As concerns this clonotype: Possible read error: a much larger clone is one base away. The genes are TRBV28 and TRBJ2-2; 11 bases are shared with TRBD1. CDR1 is MDHEN, CDR2 SYDVKM, per germline. The CDR3 has 15 amino acids. CDR3 in DNA: TGTGCCGGCAGTCGGACAGGGGGCCGAACCGGGGAGCTGTTTTTT. Encoded protein: CAGSRTGGRTGELFF.

This clonotype was counted at least ten times. The rearrangement links TRBV18 to TRBJ1-3; D is undetermined. Germline assignment: CDR1 KGHSH and CDR2 LQKENI. Deletions cut 6 bases from V and 0 bases from J, with 9 bases between. The CDR3 loop spans 14 amino acids. CDR3 amino acids: CASSRGPSGNTIYF. DNA for the CDR3: TGTGCCAGCTCTAGAGGGCCCTCTGGAAACACCATATATTTT.

The rearrangement links TRBV29-1 to TRBJ1-2; unclear D gene. V was cut by 0 bases and J by 6 bases, with 5 bases left in between. CDR3 length equals 11 residues. In germline, CDR1 is SQVTM, CDR2 ANQGSEA. The CDR3 region is CSVEDRDGYTF. The CDR3 DNA reads TGCAGCGTTGAAGACAGAGATGGCTACACCTTC.

This clonotype has only a few counts. The CDR3 DNA reads as TGTGCCAGCAAGATAGGGAACAATGAGCAGTTCTTC. It yields the protein CASKIGNNEQFF. J is TRBJ2-1 and V is TRBV27; D is unresolved. Trimming took off 7 bases at V and 5 bases at J, with 9 bases between the two ends. The germline V gene has CDR1 MNHEY and CDR2 SMNVEV (reference sequence). The length of the CDR3 is 12 residues.

This chain uses TRBV28 with TRBJ1-2; perhaps TRBD1 as D (5 bases). Trimming removed 5 bases at V and 6 bases at J, with 13 bases between. Germline-derived CDR1 and CDR2 are MDHEN and SYDVKM. This CDR3 region has 13 residues. CDR3 residues: CASSSWQGDGYTF. CDR3 in DNA: TGTGCCAGCAGTAGTTGGCAGGGCGATGGCTACACCTTC.

This clonotype came up many times. This chain links TRBV10-3 with TRBJ2-7, with D tentatively TRBD1 (7 bases). Trimming pared 8 bases from V and 2 bases from J, leaving 13 bases between. CDR1 and CDR2 from the germline V gene are ENHRY and SYGVKD. There are 13 residues in the CDR3. The CDR3 DNA reads as TGTGCCATCCAGGGGGGCCCTACCTACGAGCAGTACTTC. Translating it yields CAIQGGPTYEQYF.

This clonotype has a handful of counts. The chain couples TRBV28 to TRBJ2-2; no reliable D call. The germline V and J ends were trimmed by 8 bases and 3 bases, with 10 bases remaining between them. There are 13 residues in the CDR3. Germline V lookup: CDR1 MDHEN, CDR2 SYDVKM. CDR3 loop: CASVMGYTGELFF. CDR3 sequence (DNA): TGTGCCAGCGTAATGGGGTACACCGGGGAGCTGTTTTTT.

CDR3 protein: CATSDQSLAGGKNTQYF. CDR3 sequence (DNA): TGTGCCACCAGTGATCAGTCACTAGCGGGAGGGAAGAATACGCAGTATTTT. The V call is TRBV24-1, the J call TRBJ2-3, with TRBD2 identical over 13 bases. This CDR3 has 17 amino acids. CDR1 is KGHDR and CDR2 is SFDVKD in the germline V gene. V was pared by 3 bases and J by 7 bases, with 9 bases of the junction left unmatched.

This clonotype showed up many times. This rearrangement joins TRBV13 to TRBJ2-7; D possibly uses TRBD1 or TRBD2 (5 bases each). Germline V gene sequence: CDR1 PRHDT, CDR2 FYEKMQ (reference sequence). V dropped 5 bases and J dropped 4 bases, with 9 bases sitting between them. The CDR3 runs to 12 residues. The CDR3 DNA is TGTGCCAGCAGCCGGGGCCCATACGAGCAGTACTTC. It is translated as CASSRGPYEQYF.